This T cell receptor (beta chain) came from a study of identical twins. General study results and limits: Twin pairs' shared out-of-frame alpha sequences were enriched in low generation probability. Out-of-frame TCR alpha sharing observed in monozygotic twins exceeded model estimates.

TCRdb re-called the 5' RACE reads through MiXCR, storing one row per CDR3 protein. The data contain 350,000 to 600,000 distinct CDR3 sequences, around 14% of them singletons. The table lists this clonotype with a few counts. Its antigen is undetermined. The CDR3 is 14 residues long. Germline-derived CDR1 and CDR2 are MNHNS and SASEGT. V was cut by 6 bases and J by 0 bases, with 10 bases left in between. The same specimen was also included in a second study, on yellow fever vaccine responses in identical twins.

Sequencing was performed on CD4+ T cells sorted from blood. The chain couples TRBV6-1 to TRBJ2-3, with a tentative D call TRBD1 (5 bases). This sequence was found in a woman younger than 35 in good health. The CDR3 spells CASRRGPSTDTQYF. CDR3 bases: TGTGCCAGCAGAAGGGGCCCTAGCACAGATACGCAGTATTTT.